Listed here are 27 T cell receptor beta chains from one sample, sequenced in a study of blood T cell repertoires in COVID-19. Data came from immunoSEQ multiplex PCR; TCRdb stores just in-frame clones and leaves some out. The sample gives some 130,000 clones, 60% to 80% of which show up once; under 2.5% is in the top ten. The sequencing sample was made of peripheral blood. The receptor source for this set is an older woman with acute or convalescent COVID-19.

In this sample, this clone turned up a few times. Here the CDR3 reads CASRLGGGNTEAFF. CDR3 coding DNA: TGTGCCAGCAGATTGGGAGGGGGAAACACTGAAGCTTTCTTT. The chain combines TRBV28 with TRBJ1-1; tentative D call: TRBD1 (6 bases). Germline CDR1 reads MDHEN; CDR2 reads SYDVKM. Between the trimmed V and J ends, which lost 6 bases and 2 bases, there was a span of 13 bases. This CDR3 has 14 amino acids.

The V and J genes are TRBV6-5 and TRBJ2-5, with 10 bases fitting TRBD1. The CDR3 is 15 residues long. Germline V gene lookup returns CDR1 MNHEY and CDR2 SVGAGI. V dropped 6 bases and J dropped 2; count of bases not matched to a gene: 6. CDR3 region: CASRDRGAGQETQYF. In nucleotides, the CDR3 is TGTGCCAGCAGGGACAGGGGGGCCGGACAAGAGACCCAGTACTTC.

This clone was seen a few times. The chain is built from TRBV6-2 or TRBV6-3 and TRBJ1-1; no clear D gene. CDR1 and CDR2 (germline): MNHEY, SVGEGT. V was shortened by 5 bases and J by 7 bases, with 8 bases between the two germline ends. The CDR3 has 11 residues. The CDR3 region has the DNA TGTGCCAGCAGTCTGTGGAGTGAAGCTTTCTTT. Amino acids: CASSLWSEAFF.

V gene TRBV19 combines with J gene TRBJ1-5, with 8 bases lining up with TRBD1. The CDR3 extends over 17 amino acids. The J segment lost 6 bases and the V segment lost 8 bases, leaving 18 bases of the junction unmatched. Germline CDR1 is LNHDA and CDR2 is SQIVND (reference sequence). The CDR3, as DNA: TGTGCCAGTGCCTATCGCGGACAGGGTGTATTCCGTCAGCCCCAGCATTTT. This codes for CASAYRGQGVFRQPQHF.

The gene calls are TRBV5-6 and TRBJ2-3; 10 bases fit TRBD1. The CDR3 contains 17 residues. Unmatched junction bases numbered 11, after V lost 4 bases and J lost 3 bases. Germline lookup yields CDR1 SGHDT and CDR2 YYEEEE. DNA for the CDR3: TGTGCCAGCAGCCTGAGGGCGGGACAGGGGAGGACAGATACGCAGTATTTT. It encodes CASSLRAGQGRTDTQYF.

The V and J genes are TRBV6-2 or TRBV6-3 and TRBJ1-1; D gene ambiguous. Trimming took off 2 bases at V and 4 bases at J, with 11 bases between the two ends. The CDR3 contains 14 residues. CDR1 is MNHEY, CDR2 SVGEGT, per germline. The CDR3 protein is CASSYGTLGTEAFF. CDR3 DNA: TGTGCCAGCAGTTACGGCACACTAGGCACTGAAGCTTTCTTT.

The CDR3 region has the DNA TGTGCCACCCCTCGGGATGGCTCCTACAATGAGCAGTTCTTC. Translating gives CATPRDGSYNEQFF. The V call is TRBV7-9, the J call TRBJ2-1; the D gene is possibly TRBD2 (5 bases). The V and J ends lost 10 bases and 0 bases respectively, with 13 bases between them. Germline V CDR1 and CDR2: SEHNR, FQNEAQ (reference sequence). This CDR3 has 14 residues.

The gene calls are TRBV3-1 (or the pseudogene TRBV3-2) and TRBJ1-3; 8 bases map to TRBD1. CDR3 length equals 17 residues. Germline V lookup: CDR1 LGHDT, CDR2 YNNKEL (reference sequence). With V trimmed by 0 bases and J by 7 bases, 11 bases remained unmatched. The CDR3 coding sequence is TGTGCCAGCAGCCAAGATCACGGGTCAGGGGGCAGGAACACCATATATTTT. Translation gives CASSQDHGSGGRNTIYF.

CDR3 protein: CSVEQRAAGSVDTQYF. CDR3 DNA sequence: TGCAGCGTTGAACAAAGGGCGGCAGGGTCAGTCGATACGCAGTATTTT. The chain carries TRBV29-1 and TRBJ2-3, with D possibly being TRBD1 (5 bases). This CDR3 contains 16 residues. The V gene lost 2 bases and the J gene lost 6 bases, with 21 bases spanning the gap. Germline V gene data show CDR1 as SQVTM and CDR2 as ANQGSEA.

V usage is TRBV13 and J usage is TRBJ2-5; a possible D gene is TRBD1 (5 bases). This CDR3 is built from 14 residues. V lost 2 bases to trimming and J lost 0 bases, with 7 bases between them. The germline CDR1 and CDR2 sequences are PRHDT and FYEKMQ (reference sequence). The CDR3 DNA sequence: TGTGCCAGCAGCTTACAGGGCCACCAAGAGACCCAGTACTTC. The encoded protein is CASSLQGHQETQYF.

For the CDR3, the DNA is TGTGCTAGTGGTTTGGTACTGGCAGGGGGACGCACAGATACGCAGTATTTT. It specifies CASGLVLAGGRTDTQYF. The chain uses TRBV12-5 and TRBJ2-3; 7 bases fit TRBD1. This CDR3 comprises 17 residues. CDR1 and CDR2 (germline): LGHNT, FRNRAP. Trimming removed 0 bases from V and 1 base from J; junction bases left unmatched: 7.

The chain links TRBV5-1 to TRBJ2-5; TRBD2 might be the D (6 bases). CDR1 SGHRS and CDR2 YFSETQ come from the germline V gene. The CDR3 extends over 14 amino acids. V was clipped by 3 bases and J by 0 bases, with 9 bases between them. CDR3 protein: CASSWAGNQETQYF. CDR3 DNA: TGCGCCAGCAGCTGGGCGGGGAACCAAGAGACCCAGTACTTC.

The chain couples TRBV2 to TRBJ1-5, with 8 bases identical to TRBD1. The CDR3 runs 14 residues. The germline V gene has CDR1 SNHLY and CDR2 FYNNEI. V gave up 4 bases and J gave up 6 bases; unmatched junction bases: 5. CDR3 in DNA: TGTGCCAGCAGTGGACAGGGGCAGGGTCAGCCCCAGCATTTT. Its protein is CASSGQGQGQPQHF.

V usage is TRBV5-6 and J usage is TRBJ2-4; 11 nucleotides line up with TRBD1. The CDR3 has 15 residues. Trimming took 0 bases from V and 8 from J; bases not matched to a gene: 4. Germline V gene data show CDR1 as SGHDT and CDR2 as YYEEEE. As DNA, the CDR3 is TGTGCCAGCAGCTTGGAGGGACAGGGGGGAGACATTCAGTACTTC. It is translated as CASSLEGQGGDIQYF.

Here the CDR3 reads CASSPPASGRAYEQYF. CDR3 coding DNA: TGTGCCAGCAGCCCGCCGGCTAGCGGGAGGGCCTACGAGCAGTACTTC. This chain links TRBV28 with TRBJ2-7, with 12 bases aligning to TRBD2. Germline CDR1 is MDHEN and CDR2 is SYDVKM. The V gene end was trimmed by 6 bases and the J gene end by 2 bases; junction bases not matched to a gene: 8. The CDR3 is 16 residues long.

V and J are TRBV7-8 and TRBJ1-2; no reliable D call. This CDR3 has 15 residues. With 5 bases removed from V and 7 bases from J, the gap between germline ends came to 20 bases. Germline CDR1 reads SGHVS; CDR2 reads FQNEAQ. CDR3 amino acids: CASSPIGSGIGGYTF. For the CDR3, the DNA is TGTGCCAGCAGCCCGATAGGGTCCGGGATAGGTGGCTACACCTTC. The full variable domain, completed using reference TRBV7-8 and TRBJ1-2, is GAGVSQSPRYKVAKRGQDVALRCDPISGHVSLFWYQQALGQGPEFLTYFQNEAQLDKSGLPSDRFFAERPEGSVSTLKIQRTQQEDSAVYLCASSPIGSGIGGYTFGSGTRLTVV.

The CDR3 reads CASGIGANEKLFF. CDR3 bases: TGTGCCAGCGGGATCGGGGCTAATGAAAAACTGTTTTTT. This sequence joins TRBV6-5 and TRBJ1-4; no reliable D call. V was clipped by 8 bases and J by 3 bases, with 10 bases between them. The germline CDR1 and CDR2 sequences are MNHEY and SVGAGI. CDR3 size: 13 residues.

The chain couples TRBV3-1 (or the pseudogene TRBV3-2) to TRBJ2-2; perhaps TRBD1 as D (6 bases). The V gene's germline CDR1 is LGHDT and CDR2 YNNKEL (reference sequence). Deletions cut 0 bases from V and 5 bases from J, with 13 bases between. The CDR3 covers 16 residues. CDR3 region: CASSQDRGHATGELFF. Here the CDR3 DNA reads TGTGCCAGCAGCCAAGATAGGGGACACGCGACCGGGGAGCTGTTTTTT.

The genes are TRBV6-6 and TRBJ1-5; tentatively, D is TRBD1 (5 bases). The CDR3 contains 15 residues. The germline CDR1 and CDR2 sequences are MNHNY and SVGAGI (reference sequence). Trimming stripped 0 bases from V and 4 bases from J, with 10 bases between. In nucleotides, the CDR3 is TGTGCCAGCAGTTACTCCCAGGAGGGGAATCAGCCCCAGCATTTT. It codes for CASSYSQEGNQPQHF.

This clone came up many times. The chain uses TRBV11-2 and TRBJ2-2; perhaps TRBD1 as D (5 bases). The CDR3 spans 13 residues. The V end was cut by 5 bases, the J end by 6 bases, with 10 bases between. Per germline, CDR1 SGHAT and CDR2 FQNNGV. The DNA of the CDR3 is TGTGCCAGCAGCCCGCAGGGTCCCGGGGAGCTGTTTTTT. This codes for CASSPQGPGELFF.

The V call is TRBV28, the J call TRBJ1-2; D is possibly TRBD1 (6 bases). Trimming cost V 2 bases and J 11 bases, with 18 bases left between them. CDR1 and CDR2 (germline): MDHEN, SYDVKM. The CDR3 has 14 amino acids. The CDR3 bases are TGTGCCAGCAGTTTAGCCTTGCACAGGGAGCTGTACACCTTC. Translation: CASSLALHRELYTF.

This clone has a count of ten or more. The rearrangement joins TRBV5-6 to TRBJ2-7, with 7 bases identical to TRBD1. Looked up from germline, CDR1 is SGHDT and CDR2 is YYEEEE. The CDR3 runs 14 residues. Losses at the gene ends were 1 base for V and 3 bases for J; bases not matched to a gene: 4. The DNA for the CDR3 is TGTGCCAGCAGCTTGCCGACAGGGTACTACGAGCAGTACTTC. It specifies CASSLPTGYYEQYF.

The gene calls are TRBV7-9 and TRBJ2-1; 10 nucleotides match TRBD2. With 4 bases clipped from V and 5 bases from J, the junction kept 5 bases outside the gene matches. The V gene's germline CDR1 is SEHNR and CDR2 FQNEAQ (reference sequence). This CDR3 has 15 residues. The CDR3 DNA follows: TGTGCCAGCAGCTCTGGACTAGCGGACGACAATGAGCAGTTCTTC. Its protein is CASSSGLADDNEQFF.

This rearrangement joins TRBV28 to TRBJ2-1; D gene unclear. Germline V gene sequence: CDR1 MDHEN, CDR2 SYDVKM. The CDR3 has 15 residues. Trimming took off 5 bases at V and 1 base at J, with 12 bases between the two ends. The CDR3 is CASSRASVSYNEQFF. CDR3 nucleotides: TGTGCCAGCAGTCGAGCTTCCGTATCCTACAATGAGCAGTTCTTC.

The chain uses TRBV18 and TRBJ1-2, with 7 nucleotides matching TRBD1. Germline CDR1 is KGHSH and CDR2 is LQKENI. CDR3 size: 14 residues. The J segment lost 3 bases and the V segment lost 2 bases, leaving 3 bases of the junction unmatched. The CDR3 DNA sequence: TGTGCCAGCTCACCAGACAGGGAGGACTATGGCTACACCTTC. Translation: CASSPDREDYGYTF. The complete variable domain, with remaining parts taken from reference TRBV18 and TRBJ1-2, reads NAGVMQNPRHLVRRRGQEARLRCSPMKGHSHVYWYRQLPEEGLKFMVYLQKENIIDESGMPKERFSAEFPKEGPSILRIQQVVRGDSAAYFCASSPDREDYGYTFGSGTRLTVV.

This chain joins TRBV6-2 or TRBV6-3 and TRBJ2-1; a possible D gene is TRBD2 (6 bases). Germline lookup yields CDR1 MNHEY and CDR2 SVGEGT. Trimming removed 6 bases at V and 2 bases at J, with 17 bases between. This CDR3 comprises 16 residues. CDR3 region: CASSPRRGYPYNEQFF. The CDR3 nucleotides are TGTGCCAGCAGCCCTAGGCGGGGATACCCCTACAATGAGCAGTTCTTC.

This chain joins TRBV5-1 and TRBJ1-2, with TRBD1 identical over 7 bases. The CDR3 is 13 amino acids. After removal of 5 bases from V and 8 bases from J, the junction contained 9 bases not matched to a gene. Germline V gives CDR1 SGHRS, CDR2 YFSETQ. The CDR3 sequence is CASRVGQYEGYTF. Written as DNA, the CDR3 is TGCGCCAGCAGGGTGGGACAGTACGAAGGCTACACCTTC.